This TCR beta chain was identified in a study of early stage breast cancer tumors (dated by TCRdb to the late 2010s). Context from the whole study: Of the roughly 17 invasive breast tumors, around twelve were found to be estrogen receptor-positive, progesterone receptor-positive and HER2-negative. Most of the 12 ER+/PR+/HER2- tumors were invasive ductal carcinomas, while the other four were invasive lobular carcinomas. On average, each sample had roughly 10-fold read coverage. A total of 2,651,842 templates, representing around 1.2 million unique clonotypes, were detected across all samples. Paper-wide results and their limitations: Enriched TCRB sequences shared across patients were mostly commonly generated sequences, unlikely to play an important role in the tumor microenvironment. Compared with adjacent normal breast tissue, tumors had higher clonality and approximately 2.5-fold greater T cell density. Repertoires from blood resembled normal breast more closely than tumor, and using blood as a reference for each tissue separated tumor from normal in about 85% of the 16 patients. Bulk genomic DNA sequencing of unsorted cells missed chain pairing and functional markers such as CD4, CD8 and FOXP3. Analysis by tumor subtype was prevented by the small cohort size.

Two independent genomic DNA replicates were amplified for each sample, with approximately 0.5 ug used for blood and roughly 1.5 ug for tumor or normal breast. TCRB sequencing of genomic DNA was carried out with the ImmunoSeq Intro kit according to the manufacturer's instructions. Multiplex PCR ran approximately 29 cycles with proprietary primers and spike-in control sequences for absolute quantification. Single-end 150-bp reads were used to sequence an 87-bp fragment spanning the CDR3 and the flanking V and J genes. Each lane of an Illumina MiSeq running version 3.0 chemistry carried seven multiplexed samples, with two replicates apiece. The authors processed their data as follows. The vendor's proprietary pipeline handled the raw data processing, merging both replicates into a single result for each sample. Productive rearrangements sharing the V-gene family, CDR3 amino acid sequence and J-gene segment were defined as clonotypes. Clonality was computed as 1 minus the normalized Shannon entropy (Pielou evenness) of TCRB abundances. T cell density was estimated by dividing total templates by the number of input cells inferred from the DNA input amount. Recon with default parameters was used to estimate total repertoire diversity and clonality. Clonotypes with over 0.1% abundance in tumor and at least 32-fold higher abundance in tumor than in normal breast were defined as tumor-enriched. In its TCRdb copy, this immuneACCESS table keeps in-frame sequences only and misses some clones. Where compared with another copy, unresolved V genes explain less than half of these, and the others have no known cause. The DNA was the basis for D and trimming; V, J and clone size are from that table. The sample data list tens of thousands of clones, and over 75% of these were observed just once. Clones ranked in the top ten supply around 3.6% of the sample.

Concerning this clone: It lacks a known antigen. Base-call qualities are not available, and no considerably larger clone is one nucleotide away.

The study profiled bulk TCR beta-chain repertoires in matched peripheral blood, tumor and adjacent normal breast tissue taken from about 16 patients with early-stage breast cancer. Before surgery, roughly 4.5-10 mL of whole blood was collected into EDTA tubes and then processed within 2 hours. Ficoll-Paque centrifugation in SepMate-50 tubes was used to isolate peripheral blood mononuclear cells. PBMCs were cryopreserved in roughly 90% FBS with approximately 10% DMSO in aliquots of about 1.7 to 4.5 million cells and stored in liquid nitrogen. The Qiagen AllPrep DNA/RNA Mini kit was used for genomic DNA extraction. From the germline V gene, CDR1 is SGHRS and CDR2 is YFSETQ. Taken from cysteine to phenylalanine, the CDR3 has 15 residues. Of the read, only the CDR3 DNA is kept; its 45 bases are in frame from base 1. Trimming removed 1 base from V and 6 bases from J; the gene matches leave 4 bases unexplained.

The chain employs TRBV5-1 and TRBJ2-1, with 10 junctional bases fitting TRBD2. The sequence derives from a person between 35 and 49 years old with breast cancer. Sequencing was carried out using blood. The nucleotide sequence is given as TGCGCCAGCAGCTTGACTAGCGGGATGGGCAATGAGCAGTTCTTC. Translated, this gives CASSLTSGMGNEQFF.